Listed below are T cell receptor beta chains from one sample, sequenced in a study of beta chain features in type 1 diabetes. Here immunoSEQ multiplex PCR was the method, and the copy in TCRdb shows in-frame clones only, minus some. The table includes hundreds of thousands of clones, around 13% detected once. The material sequenced was naive CD4+ T cells from blood. The receptors derive from a man aged 18 to 30 in good health. Both conserved end residues are part of each CDR3. D genes are given only for firm matches. Not every row has a clone size; where given, it reads once, few, many or a size class.

size	V	D	J	DNA	CDR3
NA	TRBV5-1	NA	TRBJ2-1	TGCGCCAGCAGCTTCTTTGCGGCTAGCGAATACAATGAGCAGTTCTTC	CASSFFAASEYNEQFF
NA	TRBV28	NA	TRBJ2-7	TGTGCCAGCACCAGTCGGAGGGAATGGTACGAGCAGTACTTC	CASTSRREWYEQYF
NA	TRBV29-1	TRBD1	TRBJ2-6	TGCAGCGCTTGGACAGGATCCATACTCTCTGGGGCCAACGTCCTGACTTTC	CSAWTGSILSGANVLTF
few	TRBV7-9	TRBD1	TRBJ1-2	TGTGCCAGCAGCCGGGCAGGGACAGCTAAGAACTATGGCTACACCTTC	CASSRAGTAKNYGYTF
NA	TRBV9	TRBD2	TRBJ2-1	TGTGCCAGCAGCCTTCGTCCTAGCGGATGGGACAATGAGCAGTTCTTC	CASSLRPSGWDNEQFF
few	TRBV12-5	TRBD2	TRBJ2-5	TGTGCTAGTGGCCGCGGGACTAGCGGTCAAGAGACCCAGTACTTC	CASGRGTSGQETQYF
few	TRBV27	NA	TRBJ2-2	TGTGCCAGCAGAAAACAGGGAAACACCGGGGAGCTGTTTTTT	CASRKQGNTGELFF
few	TRBV28	TRBD2	TRBJ2-7	TGTGCCAGCAGTACTACGGGCGGGGGGCGCGAGCAGTACTTC	CASSTTGGGREQYF
NA	TRBV6-6	NA	TRBJ1-2	TGTGCCAGCAGTCCCGGGACGGGGGTTAAAGACTATGGCTACACCTTC	CASSPGTGVKDYGYTF
NA	TRBV7-2	TRBD2	TRBJ2-1	TGTGCCAGCAGCCCAGGACTAGCGAGGGGGCAGAATGAGCAGTTCTTC	CASSPGLARGQNEQFF
few	TRBV5-4	NA	TRBJ2-1	TGTGCCAGCAGCGGGGGGGGGCCTAGCGGATACAATGAGCAGTTCTTC	CASSGGGPSGYNEQFF
few	TRBV4-2	NA	TRBJ1-5	TGTGCCAGCAGCCAAGAAGCGTTAGGAGGGAATCAGCCCCAGCATTTT	CASSQEALGGNQPQHF
NA	TRBV6-5	NA	TRBJ2-3	TGTGCCAGCAGCCGAGGACAGTTAACAGATACGCAGTATTTT	CASSRGQLTDTQYF
NA	TRBV13	NA	TRBJ2-5	TGTGCCAGCAGCTTAAGGACATCGTATATGGAGACCCAGTACTTC	CASSLRTSYMETQYF
NA	TRBV30	TRBD2	TRBJ2-7	TGTGCCTGGGGGGGGGTCTACGAGCAGTACTTC	CAWGGVYEQYF
few	TRBV9	NA	TRBJ2-1	TGTGCCAGCAGGACTAGTAACGTCGATGAGCAGTTCTTC	CASRTSNVDEQFF